Following are 5 T cell receptor beta chains from one sample sequenced in a study of TIL therapy for anti-PD-1-resistant metastatic lung cancer. Sequencing used immunoSEQ v3. Profiled with immunoSEQ multiplex PCR; TCRdb holds only in-frame clones, not every one. The table records roughly 50,000 clones, about two thirds of them present only once. The sample's time point: pre-treatment sample, taken before nivolumab and TIL therapy. Most excised metastases sampled were pleural nodules or supraclavicular lymph nodes. The specimen comprised tumor tissue, sampled at baseline. The receptors were gathered from a person between 25 and 80 years old with non-small cell lung cancer.

The chain has TRBV28 and TRBJ1-3, with a tentative D call TRBD1 (6 bases). The germline V and J ends were trimmed by 7 bases and 4 bases, with 14 bases remaining between them. This CDR3 is built from 14 residues. Germline assignment: CDR1 MDHEN and CDR2 SYDVKM. The CDR3 here is CASITGGAGNTIYF. DNA for the CDR3: TGTGCCAGCATCACTGGGGGGGCCGGAAACACCATATATTTT.

V is TRBV7-2 and J is TRBJ1-5; 8 bases fit TRBD1. The germline V gene has CDR1 SGHTA and CDR2 FQGNSA. V gave up 1 base and J gave up 6 bases; unmatched junction bases: 5. The CDR3 covers 15 residues. The CDR3 sequence: CASSLGTGRFQPQHF. In DNA form, the CDR3 reads TGTGCCAGCAGCTTAGGGACAGGGAGGTTTCAGCCCCAGCATTTT.

This sequence joins TRBV30 and TRBJ2-4, with TRBD1 matching over 10 bases. The CDR3 extends over 15 amino acids. V shed 4 bases, J shed 2 bases, and the junction held 5 bases outside the gene matches. Per the germline V gene, CDR1 is GTSNPN and CDR2 is SVGIG (reference sequence). The CDR3 region is CAWTRDRGTKNIQYF. DNA of the CDR3: TGTGCCTGGACCCGGGACAGGGGTACCAAAAACATTCAGTACTTC.

V usage is TRBV28 and J usage is TRBJ1-2; 8 nucleotides agree with TRBD1. Germline trimming cut 3 bases from V and 3 bases from J; bases unmatched to any gene: 6. CDR1 and CDR2 (germline): MDHEN, SYDVKM. This CDR3 has 15 residues. The CDR3 here is CASSLTQGAYYGYTF. CDR3 bases: TGTGCCAGCAGTTTGACCCAGGGGGCCTACTATGGCTACACCTTC.

This clone was counted a single time. This chain links TRBV6-5 with TRBJ2-3, with 8 bases that match TRBD2. The V gene end was trimmed by 2 bases and the J gene end by 7 bases; junction bases not matched to a gene: 8. The CDR3 consists of 15 residues. Germline V lookup: CDR1 MNHEY, CDR2 SVGAGI. The chain's CDR3 is CASSYPSGLTNTQYF. The CDR3 DNA sequence: TGTGCCAGCAGTTACCCTAGCGGGTTAACGAATACGCAGTATTTT.